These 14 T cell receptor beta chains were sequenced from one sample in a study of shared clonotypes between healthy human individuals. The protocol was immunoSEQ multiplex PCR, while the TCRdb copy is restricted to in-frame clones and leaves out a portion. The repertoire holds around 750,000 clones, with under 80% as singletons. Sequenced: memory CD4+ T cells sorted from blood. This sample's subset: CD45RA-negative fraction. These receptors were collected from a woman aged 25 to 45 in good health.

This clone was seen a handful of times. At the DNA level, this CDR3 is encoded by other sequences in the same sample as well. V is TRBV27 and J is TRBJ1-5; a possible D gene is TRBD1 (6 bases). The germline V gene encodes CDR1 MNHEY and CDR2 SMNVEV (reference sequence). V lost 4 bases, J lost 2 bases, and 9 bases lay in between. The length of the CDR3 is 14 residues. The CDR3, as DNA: TGTGCCAGCAGTTCAGGGGTAGGCAATCAGCCCCAGCATTTT. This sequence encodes CASSSGVGNQPQHF.

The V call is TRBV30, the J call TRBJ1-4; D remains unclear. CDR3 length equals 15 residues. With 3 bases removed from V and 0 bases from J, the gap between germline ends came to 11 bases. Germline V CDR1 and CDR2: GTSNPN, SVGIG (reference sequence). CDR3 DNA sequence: TGTGCCTGGAGCCCCGGGGTTGCAACTAATGAAAAACTGTTTTTT. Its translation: CAWSPGVATNEKLFF. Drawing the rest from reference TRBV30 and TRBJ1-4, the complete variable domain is SQTIHQWPATLVQPVGSPLSLECTVEGTSNPNLYWYRQAAGRGLQLLFYSVGIGQISSEVPQNLSASRPQDRQFILSSKKLLLSDSGFYLCAWSPGVATNEKLFFGSGTQLSVL.

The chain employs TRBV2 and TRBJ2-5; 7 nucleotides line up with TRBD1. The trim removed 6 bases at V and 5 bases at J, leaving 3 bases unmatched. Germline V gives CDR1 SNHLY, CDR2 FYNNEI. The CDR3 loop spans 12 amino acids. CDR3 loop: CASRNRGETQYF. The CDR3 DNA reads TGTGCCAGCAGGAACAGGGGTGAGACCCAGTACTTC.

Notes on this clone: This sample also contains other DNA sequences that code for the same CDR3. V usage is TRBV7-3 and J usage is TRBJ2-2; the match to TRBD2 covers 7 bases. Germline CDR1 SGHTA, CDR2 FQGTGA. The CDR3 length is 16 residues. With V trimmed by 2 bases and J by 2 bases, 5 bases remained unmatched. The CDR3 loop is CASSLSPSGNTGELFF. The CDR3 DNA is TGTGCCAGCAGCTTATCACCTAGCGGAAACACCGGGGAGCTGTTTTTT.

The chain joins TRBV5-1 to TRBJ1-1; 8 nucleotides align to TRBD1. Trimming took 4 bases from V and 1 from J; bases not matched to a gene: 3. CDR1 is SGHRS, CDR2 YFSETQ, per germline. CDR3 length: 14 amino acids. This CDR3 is CASSPGQGNTEAFF. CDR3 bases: TGCGCCAGCAGCCCCGGACAGGGGAACACTGAAGCTTTCTTT.

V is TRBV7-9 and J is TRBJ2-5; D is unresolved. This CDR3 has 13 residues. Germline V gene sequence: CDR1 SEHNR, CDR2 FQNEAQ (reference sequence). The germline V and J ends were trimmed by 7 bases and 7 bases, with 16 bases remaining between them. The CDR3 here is CASIILEVGTQYF. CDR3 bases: TGTGCCAGCATTATATTAGAAGTGGGGACCCAGTACTTC.

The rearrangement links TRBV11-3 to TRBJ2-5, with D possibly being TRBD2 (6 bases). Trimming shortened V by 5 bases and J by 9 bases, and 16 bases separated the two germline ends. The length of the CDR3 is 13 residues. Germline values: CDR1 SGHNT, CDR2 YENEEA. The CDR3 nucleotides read TGTGCCAGCAGCCCGGGACTGGGGCTTTCCCAGTACTTC. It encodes CASSPGLGLSQYF.

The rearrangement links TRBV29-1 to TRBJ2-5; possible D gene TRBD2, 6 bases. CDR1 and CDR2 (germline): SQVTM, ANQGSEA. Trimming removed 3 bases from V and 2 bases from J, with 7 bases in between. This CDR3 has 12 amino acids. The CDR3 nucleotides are TGCAGCGTTGATGGGGGGCAAGAGACCCAGTACTTC. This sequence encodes CSVDGGQETQYF. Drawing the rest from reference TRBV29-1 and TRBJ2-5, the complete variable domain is SAVISQKPSRDICQRGTSLTIQCQVDSQVTMMFWYRQQPGQSLTLIATANQGSEATYESGFVIDKFPISRPNLTFSTLTVSNMSPEDSSIYLCSVDGGQETQYFGPGTRLLVL.

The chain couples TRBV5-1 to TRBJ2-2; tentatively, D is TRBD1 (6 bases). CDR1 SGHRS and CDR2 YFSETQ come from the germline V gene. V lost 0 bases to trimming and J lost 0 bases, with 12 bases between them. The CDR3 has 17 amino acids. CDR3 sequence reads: CASSLDMGHTNTGELFF. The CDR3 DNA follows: TGCGCCAGCAGCTTGGATATGGGACACACGAACACCGGGGAGCTGTTTTTT.

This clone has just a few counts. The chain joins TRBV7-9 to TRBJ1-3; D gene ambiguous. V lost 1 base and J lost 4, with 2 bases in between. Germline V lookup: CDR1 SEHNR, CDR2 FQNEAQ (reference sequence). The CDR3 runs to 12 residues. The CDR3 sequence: CASSLEGNTIYF. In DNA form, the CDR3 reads TGTGCCAGCAGCTTAGAGGGAAACACCATATATTTT.

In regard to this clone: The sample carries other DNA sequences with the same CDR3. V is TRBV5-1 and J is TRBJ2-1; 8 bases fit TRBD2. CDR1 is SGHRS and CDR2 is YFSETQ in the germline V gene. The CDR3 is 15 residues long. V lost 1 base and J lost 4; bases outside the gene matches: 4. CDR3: CASSLTSGAYNEQFF. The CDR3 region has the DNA TGCGCCAGCAGCTTGACTAGCGGAGCATACAATGAGCAGTTCTTC.

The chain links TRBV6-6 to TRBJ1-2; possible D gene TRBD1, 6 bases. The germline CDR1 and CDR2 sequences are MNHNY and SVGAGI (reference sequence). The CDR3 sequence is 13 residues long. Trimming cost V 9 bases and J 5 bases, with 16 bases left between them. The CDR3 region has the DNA TGTGCCAGTGCGGACCGGCAGGGGTATGGCTACACCTTC. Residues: CASADRQGYGYTF.

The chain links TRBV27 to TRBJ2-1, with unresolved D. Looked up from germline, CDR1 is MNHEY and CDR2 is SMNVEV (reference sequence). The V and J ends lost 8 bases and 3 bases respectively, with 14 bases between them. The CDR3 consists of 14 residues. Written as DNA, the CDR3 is TGTGCCAGCTGTCTCTTAGTTAGCTACAATGAGCAGTTCTTC. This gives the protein CASCLLVSYNEQFF.

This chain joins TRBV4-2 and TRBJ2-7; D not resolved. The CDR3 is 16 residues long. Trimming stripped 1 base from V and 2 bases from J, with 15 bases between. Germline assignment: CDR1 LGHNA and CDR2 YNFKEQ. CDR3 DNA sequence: TGTGCCAGCAGCCAAGGGCTTGGACGCCGACCCTACGAGCAGTACTTC. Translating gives CASSQGLGRRPYEQYF.